The sequence of this TCR beta chain was determined in a study of shared clonotypes between healthy human individuals. Study-wide background: CD4 naive and memory got three plates each, CD8 naive two, CD8 memory one.

Study findings and constraints: Generally, estimated richness proved larger in naive subsets than it did in memory subsets.

Naive-designated CD8 cells lacked CD45RO, were positively enriched for CCR7, and omitted terminally differentiated effector memory CD45RA+ cells. Regarding this clone: No antigen is known for it.

The assay ran at deep level. Authors' analysis steps: Without quality scores, immunoSEQ junctional reads could not be filtered like full-length reads. Sequencing used immunoSEQ multiplex PCR; TCRdb keeps in-frame clones, though not all of them. D and trimming come from the DNA, and the V and J calls and clone size come from that table. The sample holds a few million clones; 93% are singletons and the top ten take under 2%. V was clipped by 4 bases and J by 5 bases; unmatched bases: 14. The CDR3 spans 17 residues. The germline gives CDR1 SGDLS, CDR2 YYNGEE. Sequenced material: naive CD8+ T cells from PBMCs. The TCR comes from a man younger than 35 in good health. Some clones in this sample may be carry-over from other donors' samples. This chain connects TRBV9 to TRBJ2-3, with 9 bases matching TRBD2. CDR3 sequence (DNA): TGTGCCAGCAGCATTCCCGCGGCGGGAGGGCCTCAAGATACGCAGTATTTT. It is translated as CASSIPAAGGPQDTQYF.